The rows below give T cell receptor beta chains drawn from one sample of a study of T cell repertoires in cytomegalovirus infection. A single record per CDR3 protein comes from TCRdb applying MiXCR to the reads. This sample carries around 74,000 distinct CDR3 sequences, around 3.5% of them seen once, and the ten largest clones take under 6%. Sequencing input: PBMCs. All receptors derive from a human donor in good health (CMV status not recorded). Some clones in this sample may be carry-over from other donors' samples. The CDR3 runs from the conserved cysteine through the conserved F or W. The D gene is left open where the match is weak. The size field reads once, few, many or a size class.

clone_size | d_call | j_call | v_call | cdr3_aa | cdr3_nt
many | TRBD1 | TRBJ2-1 | TRBV28 | CASSQDRGPYNEQFF | TGTGCCAGCAGCCAGGACAGGGGGCCCTACAATGAGCAGTTCTTC
many | - | TRBJ1-1 | TRBV5-4 | CASSPARGMNTEAFF | TGTGCCAGCAGCCCGGCACGGGGAATGAACACTGAAGCTTTCTTT
many | TRBD1 | TRBJ2-7 | TRBV19 | CASSMGQGRYEQYF | TGTGCCAGTAGTATGGGACAGGGTAGGTACGAGCAGTACTTC
many | - | TRBJ2-3 | TRBV6-1 | CATKTLADTQYF | TGTGCCACCAAGACTCTGGCAGATACGCAGTATTTT
many | TRBD1 | TRBJ2-3 | TRBV5-1 | CASRVRTGPDTQYF | TGCGCCAGCAGGGTGAGGACAGGACCAGATACGCAGTATTTT
many | TRBD2 | TRBJ2-5 | TRBV7-8 | CASSSRGLTQETQYF | TGTGCCAGCAGCTCACGGGGACTAACCCAAGAGACCCAGTACTTC
many | TRBD2 | TRBJ2-1 | TRBV6-5 | CASSYGASGGGEQFF | TGTGCCAGCAGTTACGGAGCTAGCGGGGGCGGAGAGCAGTTCTTC
many | TRBD1 | TRBJ1-1 | TRBV6-2/TRBV6-3 | CASSPLGTDWNTEAFF | TGTGCCAGCAGCCCACTGGGGACAGACTGGAACACTGAAGCTTTCTTT
many | - | TRBJ1-2 | TRBV6-6 | CASSSPGLSFAGYTF | TGTGCCAGCAGTTCGCCGGGACTGAGCTTCGCTGGCTACACCTTC
many | TRBD1 | TRBJ1-1 | TRBV30 | CAWSRGQQMNTEAFF | TGTGCCTGGAGTCGGGGACAGCAAATGAACACTGAAGCTTTCTTT
many | TRBD1 | TRBJ1-2 | TRBV12-3/TRBV12-4 | CASSSTLGRGQTYGYTF | TGTGCCAGCAGTTCCACCTTGGGCAGGGGGCAGACCTATGGCTACACCTTC
many | TRBD2 | TRBJ2-1 | TRBV5-4 | CASSLLAGGQYNEQFF | TGTGCCAGCAGCTTGTTAGCGGGGGGGCAATACAATGAGCAGTTCTTC
many | TRBD1 | TRBJ1-2 | TRBV5-5 | CVSSLVTGDGYTF | TGTGTCAGCAGCTTGGTAACAGGGGATGGCTACACCTTC
many | - | TRBJ2-7 | TRBV7-2 | CASSLVGLATYEQYF | TGTGCCAGCAGCTTAGTGGGACTGGCTACCTACGAGCAGTACTTC
many | TRBD1 | TRBJ1-1 | TRBV7-3 | CASRLTGAGTEAFF | TGTGCCAGCAGGTTGACAGGGGCGGGCACTGAAGCTTTCTTT
many | - | TRBJ1-4 | TRBV12-3/TRBV12-4 | CASSLRGATNEKLFF | TGTGCCAGCAGTTTGAGGGGCGCAACTAATGAAAAACTGTTTTTT
few | TRBD1 | TRBJ1-1 | TRBV6-6 | CASSYTGDPNTEAFF | TGTGCCAGCAGTTATACAGGGGACCCGAACACTGAAGCTTTCTTT
many | TRBD1 | TRBJ2-5 | TRBV6-2/TRBV6-3 | CASSSISGTGQETQYF | TGTGCCAGCAGTTCAATCTCAGGGACAGGACAAGAGACCCAGTACTTC
many | - | TRBJ1-2 | TRBV27 | CATSFRGLAVYTF | TGTGCCACCTCTTTCAGGGGTTTAGCAGTCTACACCTTC
many | - | TRBJ1-1 | TRBV6-6 | CASSYGRGLMNTEAFF | TGTGCCAGCAGTTACGGGAGGGGGTTAATGAACACTGAAGCTTTCTTT
many | TRBD1 | TRBJ1-2 | TRBV12-3/TRBV12-4 | CASSPPGQGSSGYTF | TGTGCCAGCAGTCCACCGGGACAGGGTTCTAGTGGCTACACCTTC
many | TRBD1 | TRBJ2-3 | TRBV6-1 | CASGKDRVADTQYF | TGTGCCAGCGGAAAAGACAGGGTCGCAGATACGCAGTATTTT
many | TRBD1 | TRBJ2-2 | TRBV19 | CASSTYRGHTGELFF | TGTGCCAGTAGTACTTACAGGGGCCACACCGGGGAGCTGTTTTTT